The TCR beta chain described here comes from a study of human T cells and chemical hapten exposure. Study results and caveats: In comparison with controls, expanded TCRs gave rise to a significantly larger number of large CDR3 similarity clusters.

CDR1 and CDR2 (germline): SGHDT, YYEEEE. V dropped 1 base and J dropped 4 bases, with 11 bases sitting between them. The CDR3 runs 14 residues. TCRdb reprocessed the RACE reads via MiXCR and lists one record per CDR3 protein. The sample carries 150,000 to 200,000 distinct CDR3 sequences, roughly 15% recorded once. The sample's time point: patch test 1, 2 weeks after DPC sensitization. Indicated treatment: therapeutic diphenylcyclopropenone sensitization with weekly scalp DPC. Participating donors were patients with alopecia, aged 18 to 70 years, considered appropriate candidates for DPC. A note on this clonotype: Its antigen is not identified.

This specimen consisted of whole blood, obtained in connection with sensitization to the hapten diphenylcyclopropenone (DPC). The chain has TRBV5-6 and TRBJ1-2; no reliable D call. The sequence came from a woman aged 30 to 39 with alopecia areata. Some clones in this sample may be carry-over from other donors' samples. This chain's CDR3 is CASSLTGKLYGYTF. DNA for the CDR3: TGTGCCAGCAGCTTGACGGGAAAGCTCTATGGCTACACCTTC.